Shown below are 9 T cell receptor beta chains from a single sample sequenced in a study of cytomegalovirus exposure and HLA in healthy donors. Primers included in the PCR were 60 Vbeta and 13 Jbeta primers. Profiled with immunoSEQ multiplex PCR; TCRdb holds only in-frame clones, not every one. Here the sample spans approximately 150,000 clones, around 82% being singletons. Sequenced input: PBMCs. These receptor sequences come from a female donor in good health and CMV-seronegative.

This clone was detected ten times or more. This rearrangement joins TRBV6-4 to TRBJ1-1; D ambiguous. With 3 bases removed from V and 1 base from J, the gap between germline ends came to 6 bases. CDR1 is MRHNA, CDR2 SNTAGT, per germline. This CDR3 comprises 13 residues. The DNA for the CDR3 is TGTGCCAGCAGTGAGGGAGCGAACACTGAAGCTTTCTTT. It translates to CASSEGANTEAFF.

V is TRBV19 and J is TRBJ2-1; possibly TRBD2 for D (5 bases). Germline loops: CDR1 LNHDA, CDR2 SQIVND (reference sequence). The CDR3 spans 15 residues. Trimming cost V 3 bases and J 3 bases, with 12 bases left between them. The CDR3 here is CASSIEGTVYNEQFF. CDR3 nucleotide sequence: TGTGCCAGTAGTATCGAGGGTACAGTCTACAATGAGCAGTTCTTC.

This chain links TRBV19 with TRBJ1-5; 9 nucleotides align to TRBD1. The CDR3 spans 15 residues. Germline values: CDR1 LNHDA, CDR2 SQIVND (reference sequence). J was trimmed by 7 bases and V by 6 bases; bases with no gene match: 10. The CDR3 sequence is CASSAGDRGSQPQHF. The DNA of the CDR3 is TGTGCCAGTAGCGCGGGTGACAGGGGGTCCCAGCCCCAGCATTTT.

J is TRBJ2-1 and V is TRBV2, with a possible D match to TRBD2 (6 bases). V gave up 8 bases and J gave up 5 bases, with 19 bases separating them. There are 15 residues in the CDR3. Per germline, CDR1 SNHLY and CDR2 FYNNEI. CDR3 sequence (DNA): TGTGCCAGCCGACCGGGGCCTAGCGAGAACAATGAGCAGTTCTTC. It codes for CASRPGPSENNEQFF.

This clone came up once. The chain joins TRBV6-6 to TRBJ2-7; 10 nucleotides line up with TRBD1. Germline CDR1 MNHNY, CDR2 SVGAGI (reference sequence). There are 13 residues in the CDR3. The ends lost 4 bases at V and 5 bases at J; junction bases unmatched: 2. CDR3 nucleotide sequence: TGTGCCAGCAGTTTGGGACAGGGGAACGAGCAGTACTTC. Protein product: CASSLGQGNEQYF.

The V and J genes are TRBV27 and TRBJ1-2; 7 bases fit TRBD1. CDR1 MNHEY and CDR2 SMNVEV come from the germline V gene (reference sequence). The CDR3 covers 14 residues. The junction had 7 bases not matched to a gene; V was cut back by 4 bases and J by 5 bases. The CDR3 DNA follows: TGTGCCAGCAGTTGGAGACAGGGAAGGTATGGCTACACCTTC. Its translation: CASSWRQGRYGYTF.

The rearrangement uses TRBV7-9 and TRBJ2-7, with TRBD1 matching 10 bases. This CDR3 is built from 16 residues. Germline V CDR1 and CDR2: SEHNR, FQNEAQ (reference sequence). The ends lost 1 base at V and 1 base at J; junction bases unmatched: 4. DNA of the CDR3: TGTGCCAGCAGCTTAGGGACAGGGGGAGTTTCCTACGAGCAGTACTTC. It translates to CASSLGTGGVSYEQYF.

This chain joins TRBV4-1 and TRBJ1-5; D uncertain. The germline V gene encodes CDR1 MGHRA and CDR2 YSYEKL. The CDR3 spans 17 residues. The ends were cut back, 0 bases at V and 5 bases at J, with 17 bases in the middle. The CDR3 region has the DNA TGCGCCAGCAGCCAAGACCCGATCGGGGTGCTTCATCAGCCCCAGCATTTT. Translation gives CASSQDPIGVLHQPQHF.

This clone has only a few counts. The rearrangement joins TRBV5-6 to TRBJ1-4, with 11 bases matching TRBD1. Germline lookup yields CDR1 SGHDT and CDR2 YYEEEE. This CDR3 comprises 15 residues. The trim removed 0 bases at V and 6 bases at J, leaving 1 base unmatched. CDR3 nucleotide sequence: TGTGCCAGCAGCTTGGGGGGACAGGGGGATGAAAAACTGTTTTTT. Its protein is CASSLGGQGDEKLFF.